A selection of T cell receptor beta chains follows, all from one sample in a study of T cells in Graves' hyperthyroidism and ophthalmopathy. TCRdb independently ran MiXCR on the multiplex PCR reads; one entry per CDR3 protein. The table has hundreds of thousands of distinct CDR3 sequences, 15% to 20% seen once. The sample comprised blood. All receptors derive from a woman aged 50 to 60 with Graves' hyperthyroidism that later progressed to Graves' ophthalmopathy. Each CDR3 is given with its conserved first and last residue. A D gene is named only where the DNA matches it firmly. A clone size is listed for some rows: how often the clone was seen (once, few, many), or a class if it is expanded.

d_gene | j_gene | abundance | v_gene | CDR3nt | CDR3aa
TRBD1 | TRBJ1-2 | many | TRBV5-4 | TGTGCCAGCAGTTTGACAGGGGCTAACTATGGCTACACCTTC | CASSLTGANYGYTF
TRBD1 | TRBJ1-2 | NA | TRBV6-2/TRBV6-3 | TGTGCCAGCAGCGTCGAGGGGGCCGGCTACACCTTC | CASSVEGAGYTF
NA | TRBJ2-1 | NA | TRBV29-1 | TGCAGCGTTGAAGATAAATTCTACAATGAGCAGTTCTTC | CSVEDKFYNEQFF
TRBD1 | TRBJ2-3 | few | TRBV10-3 | TGTGCCATCAGGCCGAGGCAGGGGGGCACAGATACGCAGTATTTT | CAIRPRQGGTDTQYF
TRBD1 | TRBJ1-4 | NA | TRBV5-1 | TGCGCCAGCAGCTTCGGGACAGGGACGATTAATGAAAAACTGTTTTTT | CASSFGTGTINEKLFF
NA | TRBJ1-6 | few | TRBV7-9 | TGTGCCAGCAGCCTACAGGGCCACTCCTATAATTCACCCCTCCACTTT | CASSLQGHSYNSPLHF
NA | TRBJ2-5 | few | TRBV5-5 | TGTGCCAGCAGCTTGGATGAGGGACGGGGAGAGACCCAGTACTTC | CASSLDEGRGETQYF
TRBD2 | TRBJ2-5 | many | TRBV12-3/TRBV12-4 | TGTGCCAGCAGCTTAGCGGGGAGAGAGACCCAGTACTTC | CASSLAGRETQYF
NA | TRBJ1-5 | NA | TRBV9 | TGTGCCAGCAGCGTAGGTTCGGACTATAGCAATCAGCCCCAGCATTTT | CASSVGSDYSNQPQHF
NA | TRBJ2-5 | many | TRBV20-1 | TGCAGTGCCTCTACAGGGATTGAGACCCAGTACTTC | CSASTGIETQYF
NA | TRBJ2-3 | few | TRBV5-8 | TGTGCCAGCAGCTTGGCCGCGGGGTTTGGCACAGATACGCAGTATTTT | CASSLAAGFGTDTQYF
TRBD2 | TRBJ2-5 | many | TRBV7-2 | TGTGCCAGCAGCTTAGCGGGGAGCGGGAGTGAGACCCAGTACTTC | CASSLAGSGSETQYF
NA | TRBJ2-5 | NA | TRBV20-1 | TGCAGTGCTAGAGTGACCCAAGAGACCCAGTACTTC | CSARVTQETQYF
NA | TRBJ1-5 | few | TRBV7-2 | TGTGCCAGCAGCTTAGTATCGCGGGCGGGTCAGCCCCAGCATTTT | CASSLVSRAGQPQHF
TRBD1 | TRBJ1-1 | few | TRBV7-9 | TGTGCCAGCAACCCAGGGGGTAGACCGATGAACACTGAAGCTTTCTTT | CASNPGGRPMNTEAFF
NA | TRBJ2-3 | many | TRBV20-1 | TGCAGTGCCCCCACATTCGGAGGAGATACGCAGTATTTT | CSAPTFGGDTQYF
NA | TRBJ1-4 | NA | TRBV4-2 | TGTGCCAGCAGCCAAGCCCCTGGGGCGGGTGAAAAACTGTTTTTT | CASSQAPGAGEKLFF
NA | TRBJ1-5 | many | TRBV10-3 | TGTGCCATCAGTGACGGAGGGAATCAGCCCCAGCATTTT | CAISDGGNQPQHF
NA | TRBJ1-3 | many | TRBV11-2 | TGTGCCAGCAGCTTCCGGGGATTGTCTGGAAACACCATATATTTT | CASSFRGLSGNTIYF
TRBD1 | TRBJ1-1 | many | TRBV20-1 | TGCAGTGCTGGACAGGGAAAAGGCACTGAAGCTTTCTTT | CSAGQGKGTEAFF
NA | TRBJ2-2 | few | TRBV7-8 | TGTGCCAGCAGCCCGAAGGGGGGACAAGCGAACACCGGGGAGCTGTTTTTT | CASSPKGGQANTGELFF
NA | TRBJ1-2 | NA | TRBV5-1 | TGCGCCAGCAGCTTCAGGGAATTTAATGGCTACACCTTC | CASSFREFNGYTF
NA | TRBJ1-1 | many | TRBV7-9 | TGTGCCAGCAGCTTAGGTTGGGTTGAAGCTTTCTTT | CASSLGWVEAFF
NA | TRBJ1-1 | many | TRBV9 | TGTGCCAGCAGCGTAGTTCTAGGGGGTTCAACTGAAGCTTTCTTT | CASSVVLGGSTEAFF
NA | TRBJ1-3 | NA | TRBV10-3 | TGTGCCATCAGCCCTACAGGGAACTCTGGAAACACCATATATTTT | CAISPTGNSGNTIYF
TRBD1 | TRBJ1-5 | NA | TRBV6-1 | TGTGCCAGCTTTCGTACAGGGGTATCCAGCAATCAGCCCCAGCATTTT | CASFRTGVSSNQPQHF
TRBD2 | TRBJ2-2 | NA | TRBV24-1 | TGTGCCACCAGTGATTTTTGGGAGGGGACGAACACCGGGGAGCTGTTTTTT | CATSDFWEGTNTGELFF
TRBD2 | TRBJ2-2 | few | TRBV4-2 | TGTGCCAGCAGCCAAGAGGGTGCGGGGGCCGGGGAGCTGTTTTTT | CASSQEGAGAGELFF
NA | TRBJ2-3 | many | TRBV2 | TGTGCCAGCATAGAGGGGTTGAGCACAGATACGCAGTATTTT | CASIEGLSTDTQYF
TRBD1 | TRBJ2-7 | many | TRBV5-1 | TGCGCCAGCAGCCCGGGACAGGGTGGCCCCTACGAGCAGTACTTC | CASSPGQGGPYEQYF
TRBD1 | TRBJ1-4 | many | TRBV7-8 | TGTGCCTCCTCCGGGACAGCTAATGAAAAACTGTTTTTT | CASSGTANEKLFF
NA | TRBJ1-1 | NA | TRBV16 | TGTGCCAGCAGCCAATTGAAAAGGGCCACTGAAGCTTTCTTT | CASSQLKRATEAFF
NA | TRBJ2-3 | NA | TRBV12-3/TRBV12-4 | TGTGCCAGCAGTTATACAGGGAGACCAGATACGCAGTATTTT | CASSYTGRPDTQYF
TRBD1 | TRBJ1-1 | few | TRBV5-5 | TGTGCCAGCAGCTTGGCGCCACAGGGGACCAACACTGAAGCTTTCTTT | CASSLAPQGTNTEAFF
TRBD2 | TRBJ2-7 | few | TRBV10-3 | TGTGCCATCAGTGTCCTAGCGGGGGGCGACAAGCAGTACTTC | CAISVLAGGDKQYF
TRBD2 | TRBJ2-1 | NA | TRBV6-1 | TGTGCCAGCATTATGGGCGGGGGGGCCGGTGAGCAGTTCTTC | CASIMGGGAGEQFF
TRBD1 | TRBJ2-3 | NA | TRBV12-3/TRBV12-4 | TGTGCCAGCAGTTTAACGCATTTCGGGACAGGGACCACAGATACGCAGTATTTT | CASSLTHFGTGTTDTQYF